This T cell receptor beta chain was captured in a study of OX40 agonist ivuxolimab in advanced cancers. Germline CDR1 and CDR2: LNHDA and SQIVND (reference sequence). The CDR3 extends over 15 amino acids. V gave up 1 base and J gave up 1 base, with 5 bases separating them. Only in-frame clones appear in the TCRdb table, and some are missing; sequencing was by immunoSEQ multiplex PCR. The repertoire consists of tens of thousands of clones, with 80% to 95% occurring once and the leading ten covering roughly 25%. This chain connects TRBV19 to TRBJ2-6; tentative D call: TRBD2 (5 bases). This receptor was identified in an adult with an advanced solid tumor such as melanoma, head and neck, liver or kidney cancer. The sample in question was CD4+ or CD8+ T cells sorted from blood, obtained in a trial of the OX40 agonist ivuxolimab. The CDR3 DNA sequence: TGTGCCAGTAGTATAGGAGGGTCTGGGGCCAACGTCCTGACTTTC. Its translation: CASSIGGSGANVLTF.